Below, 14 T cell receptor delta chains from the same sample are listed, as sequenced in a study of γδ T cells in repeated Plasmodium falciparum infection. TCRdb reanalysed the multiplex PCR reads via CATT. This table has some 100,000 delta-chain clones, over 1.3% appearing once. Gammadelta T cells were flow-sorted from PBMC into Vgamma9/Vdelta2+ and Vdelta2-negative populations for bulk analysis. The sequencing input was gamma-delta T cells from blood. The receptors come from a pool of human donors (malaria-infected and uninfected, not separated).

In the case of this clone: It is likely a read error: a sequence one base away is far more abundant. Other DNA sequences from this sample encode an identical CDR3 as well. The V segment is TRDV1, and no J call was made; the D call TRDD3 from the table was never checked on the DNA. From germline, CDR1 is TSWWSYY and CDR2 QGS. This CDR3 contains 20 residues. Here the CDR3 reads CALGEPREWLRVLYTDKLIF. The CDR3 DNA reads as TGTGCTCTTGGGGAACCACGGGAGTGGCTAAGGGTTTTGTACACCGATAAGCTCATCTTT.

Note on this clone: The protein in TCRdb stems from a much larger clone and differs at residue 11 from this DNA's translation, likely a read error; here the protein is translated from the DNA. The chain joins TRDV2 to TRDJ2; D perhaps matches TRDD2 (5 bases). Here the J gene came from matching the DNA to germline, since TCRdb omits it. Per the germline V gene, CDR1 is GEAIGNYY and CDR2 is EKD. CDR3 size: 14 residues. Here the CDR3 reads CACDTFSLTARLFF. The CDR3 DNA is TGTGCCTGTGACACCTTTTCCTTGACAGCACGACTCTTCTTT.

In its sample, this clone was seen many times. The genes are TRDV1 and TRDJ1; D is perhaps TRDD3 (5 bases). Germline V gene lookup returns CDR1 TSWWSYY and CDR2 QGS. Deletions cut 4 bases from V and 0 bases from J, with 24 bases between. The CDR3 consists of 19 residues. CDR3 sequence reads: CALGAHPRGWGSYTDKLIF. In nucleotides, the CDR3 is TGTGCTCTTGGGGCCCATCCAAGGGGTTGGGGTTCGTACACCGATAAACTCATCTTT.

This clone was recorded many times. J is TRDJ1 and V is TRDV1; 7 nucleotides match TRDD2. This CDR3 has 19 residues. Germline loops: CDR1 TSWWSYY, CDR2 QGS. V lost 4 bases and J lost 4; bases outside the gene matches: 21. This CDR3 reads CALGGPFLLLSWASDKLIF. CDR3 in DNA: TGTGCTCTTGGGGGACCGTTCCTACTTTTGAGCTGGGCAAGCGATAAACTCATCTTT.

The sample holds a few counts of this clone. TCRdb's protein for this DNA is that of a much larger clone and differs from the translation at residue 8, likely a read error; the protein shown is the DNA translation. The V gene is TRDV1, the J gene TRDJ1; no definite D call. This CDR3 has 14 amino acids. Germline loops: CDR1 TSWWSYY, CDR2 QGS. Trimming took off 5 bases at V and 0 bases at J, with 10 bases between the two ends. The CDR3 here is CALGIPKHTDKLIF. CDR3 DNA: TGTGCTCTTGGGATTCCCAAGCACACCGATAAACTCATCTTT.

Remarks on this clone: Translating this DNA gives a protein that differs at residue 18 from the TCRdb one, which belongs to a much larger clone; a read error is likely, and the protein shown is this translation. The rearrangement joins TRDV2 to TRDJ1; 8 bases match TRDD3. The J gene was not available in TCRdb and was assigned here by matching the DNA to germline segments. Germline lookup yields CDR1 GEAIGNYY and CDR2 EKD. The CDR3 runs 22 residues. The J segment lost 6 bases and the V segment lost 2 bases, leaving 31 bases of the junction unmatched. This CDR3 is CACDSLTGGDSATLSVPNKLIF. As DNA, the CDR3 is TGTGCCTGTGACAGCCTGACTGGGGGGGACTCTGCAACTCTCAGCGTACCCAATAAACTCATCTTT.

Points on this clone: TCRdb pairs this DNA with a much larger clone's protein that differs at residue 5, likely a read error; the protein shown was translated from the DNA. The rearrangement uses TRDV2 and TRDJ1; unclear D gene. No J gene was available from TCRdb, and it was assigned here by a germline match of the DNA. From germline, CDR1 is GEAIGNYY and CDR2 EKD. Between the trimmed V and J ends, which lost 2 bases and 7 bases, there was a span of 22 bases. The CDR3 contains 16 residues. The CDR3 reads CACDIVSWNPPPKLIF. In DNA form, the CDR3 reads TGTGCCTGTGACATCGTTTCGTGGAACCCTCCTCCTAAACTCATCTTT.

Details on this clone: Since a far larger clone is one base different, this is likely a read error. Other DNA sequences in the sample encode the same CDR3. The V gene is TRDV2, the J gene TRDJ3, with 9 bases matching TRDD3. No J segment appears in TCRdb, so it was assigned here by matching the sequence to germline. CDR1 is GEAIGNYY, CDR2 EKD, per germline. Trimming cost V 7 bases and J 0 bases; bases outside gene matches: 18. The CDR3 is 21 amino acids. The CDR3 here is CACDLLRTGGDSSWDTRQMFF. The CDR3 coding sequence is TGTGCCTGCGACCTTTTACGTACTGGGGGAGACAGCTCCTGGGACACCCGACAGATGTTTTTC.

As to this clone: Translating this DNA gives a protein that differs at residue 3 from the TCRdb one, which belongs to a much larger clone; a read error is likely, and the protein shown is this translation. The J gene is TRDJ1, the V gene TRDV1, with D perhaps TRDD2 (6 bases). Here the J gene was assigned by germline matching of the DNA, as TCRdb has none. The CDR3 has 17 residues. Germline V gene lookup returns CDR1 TSWWSYY and CDR2 QGS. The CDR3 region is CAHGEPLSSWAGRKLIF. Here the CDR3 DNA reads TGTGCTCATGGGGAACCCTTATCTTCCTGGGCAGGACGTAAACTCATCTTT.

Comments on this clone: This likely traces to a read error, being one base from a far larger clone. In the same sample, other DNA sequences code for this CDR3. The chain employs TRAV38-2/DV8 and TRDJ1; TRDD2 might be the D (5 bases). TCRdb offers no J gene call, so here the DNA was matched to germline to obtain one. CDR3 size: 17 residues. V lost 3 bases and J lost 0, with 18 bases in between. Germline CDR1 TSESDYY, CDR2 QEAYKQQN. CDR3 sequence: CAYRTHPTAPYTDKLIF. Written as DNA, the CDR3 is TGTGCTTATAGGACTCACCCTACGGCCCCCTACACCGATAAACTCATCTTT.

This clone was seen a handful of times. A far larger clone is a single base away, which makes a read error likely. Other DNA sequences of this sample code for an identical CDR3. The V and J genes are TRDV1 and TRDJ1; 7 nucleotides line up with TRDD3. The J gene was missing in TCRdb and was found by matching the end of the DNA to germline. CDR3 length: 17 residues. Looked up from germline, CDR1 is TSWWSYY and CDR2 is QGS. This CDR3 is CALGDVPGGLYTDKLIF. The CDR3 DNA reads as TGTGCCCTTGGGGACGTCCCTGGGGGTTTGTACACCGATAAACTCATCTTT.

This clone has at least ten counts. The chain carries TRDV1 and TRDJ1; 7 nucleotides match TRDD3. V was clipped by 1 base and J by 0 bases; unmatched bases: 17. CDR1 and CDR2 (germline): TSWWSYY, QGS. The length of the CDR3 is 20 residues. DNA for the CDR3: TGTGCTCTTGGGGAACGGGACCGCCCTGTACTGGGGTGGTACACCGATAAACTCATCTTT. Amino acid sequence: CALGERDRPVLGWYTDKLIF.

This clone was recorded at least ten times. It differs at one base from a far larger clone, so likely a read error. Other DNA sequences in the same sample also yield this CDR3. The V gene call is TRDV1, and the J gene call is absent; the table gives TRDD3 as D, unverified against the DNA. The CDR3 is 21 amino acids. Germline V gives CDR1 TSWWSYY, CDR2 QGS. CDR3: CALGDPPRGLGDTMRTDKLIF. In DNA, the CDR3 is TGTGCTCTTGGGGACCCCCCTAGAGGGCTGGGGGATACGATGCGCACCGATAAGCTCATCTTT.

This clone was detected a few times. TCRdb has a much larger clone's protein, which differs at residue 3 from the translation of this DNA, likely because of a read error; what is shown is the protein translated from the DNA. The gene calls are TRDV1 and TRDJ1, with TRDD3 matching over 13 bases. TCRdb is silent on the J gene; assignment here came from matching the DNA to germline. The germline V gene has CDR1 TSWWSYY and CDR2 QGS. The CDR3 length is 20 residues. The CDR3 coding sequence is TGTGCTCCTGGGGTCAGGACTGGGGGATACGTACTCCAAAACACCGATAAACTCATCTTT. It yields the protein CAPGVRTGGYVLQNTDKLIF.